This T cell receptor beta chain was documented in a study of cytomegalovirus exposure and HLA in healthy donors. Findings and caveats of the study: TCR beta sequences reportedly predicted most subjects' HLA-A and HLA-B alleles accurately. Earlier analysis yielded a pattern in which most TCR beta V segments were productive about 90% or about 30% of the time. In vitro checks showed that a few CMV-associated chains really do target CMV antigens.

Primers for the PCR totalled 60 Vbeta and 13 Jbeta. Sequencing used immunoSEQ multiplex PCR; TCRdb keeps in-frame clones, though not all of them. Of over 200,000 clones detected, 60% to 80% appear once; the ten largest clones hold around 1.9%. A word on this clone: The target antigen is unknown.

The TCR comes from a male donor in good health and CMV-seronegative. Sequencing used PBMCs.

Written as DNA, the CDR3 is TGTGCCAGCGGCAGGGGTAATTCACCCCTCCACTTT. Residues: CASGRGNSPLHF. The chain is built from TRBV9 and TRBJ1-6; maybe TRBD1 (6 bases). Germline assignment: CDR1 SGDLS and CDR2 YYNGEE. Trimming pared 7 bases from V and 6 bases from J, leaving 8 bases between. CDR3 size: 12 residues.